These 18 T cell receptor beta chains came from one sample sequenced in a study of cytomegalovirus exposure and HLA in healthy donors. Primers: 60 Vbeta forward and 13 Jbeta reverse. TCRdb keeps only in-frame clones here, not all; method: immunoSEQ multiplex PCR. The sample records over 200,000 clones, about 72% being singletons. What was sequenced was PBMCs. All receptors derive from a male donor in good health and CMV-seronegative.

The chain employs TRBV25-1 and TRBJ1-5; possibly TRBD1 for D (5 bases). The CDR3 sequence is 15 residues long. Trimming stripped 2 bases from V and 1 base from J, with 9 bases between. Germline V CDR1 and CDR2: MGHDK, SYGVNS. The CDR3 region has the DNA TGTGCCAGCAGTGAACGGGGGGGGAGCAATCAGCCCCAGCATTTT. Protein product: CASSERGGSNQPQHF.

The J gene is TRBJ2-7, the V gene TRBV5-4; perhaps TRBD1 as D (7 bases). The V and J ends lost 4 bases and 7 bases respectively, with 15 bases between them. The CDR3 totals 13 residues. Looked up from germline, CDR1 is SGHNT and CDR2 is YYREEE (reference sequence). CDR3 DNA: TGTGCCAGCAGCGCCAGGGGGGCGGGGGAGCAGTACTTC. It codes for CASSARGAGEQYF.

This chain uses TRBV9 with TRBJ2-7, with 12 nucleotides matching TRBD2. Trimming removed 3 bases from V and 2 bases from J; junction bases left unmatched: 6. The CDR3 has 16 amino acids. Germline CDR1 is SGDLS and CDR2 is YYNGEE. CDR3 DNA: TGTGCCAGCAGCGCCGGACTAGCGGGGTCGACCTACGAGCAGTACTTC. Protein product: CASSAGLAGSTYEQYF.

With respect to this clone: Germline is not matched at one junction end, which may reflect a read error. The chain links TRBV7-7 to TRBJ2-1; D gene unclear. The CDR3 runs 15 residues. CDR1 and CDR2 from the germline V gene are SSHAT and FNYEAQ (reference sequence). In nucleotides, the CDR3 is TGTGCTAGCAGCATTGACGCGGTATCCTACAATGAGCAGTTCTTC. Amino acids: CASSIDAVSYNEQFF.

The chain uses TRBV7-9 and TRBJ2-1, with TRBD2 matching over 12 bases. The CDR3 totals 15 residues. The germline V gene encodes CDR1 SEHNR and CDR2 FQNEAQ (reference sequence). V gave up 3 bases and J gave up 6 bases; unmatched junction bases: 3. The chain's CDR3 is CASSFWTSGANEQFF. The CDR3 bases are TGTGCCAGCAGCTTTTGGACTAGCGGGGCCAATGAGCAGTTCTTC.

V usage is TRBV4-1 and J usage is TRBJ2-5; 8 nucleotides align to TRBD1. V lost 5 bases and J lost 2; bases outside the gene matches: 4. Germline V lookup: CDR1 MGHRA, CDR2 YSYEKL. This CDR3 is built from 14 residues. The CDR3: CASSFGQGQETQYF. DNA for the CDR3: TGCGCCAGCAGCTTCGGACAGGGTCAAGAGACCCAGTACTTC.

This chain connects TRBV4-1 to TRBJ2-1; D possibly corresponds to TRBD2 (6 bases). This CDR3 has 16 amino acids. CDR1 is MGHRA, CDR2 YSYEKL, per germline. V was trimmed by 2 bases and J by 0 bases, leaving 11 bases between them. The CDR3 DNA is TGCGCCAGCAGCCAAACGGGGGTAAGCTCCTACAATGAGCAGTTCTTC. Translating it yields CASSQTGVSSYNEQFF.

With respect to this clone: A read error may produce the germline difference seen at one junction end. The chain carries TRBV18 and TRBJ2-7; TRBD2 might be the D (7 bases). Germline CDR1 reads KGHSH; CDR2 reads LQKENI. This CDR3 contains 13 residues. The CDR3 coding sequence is TGTGCCGGCTCCTCGGGGGGCTTCTACGAGCAGTACTTC. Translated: CAGSSGGFYEQYF.

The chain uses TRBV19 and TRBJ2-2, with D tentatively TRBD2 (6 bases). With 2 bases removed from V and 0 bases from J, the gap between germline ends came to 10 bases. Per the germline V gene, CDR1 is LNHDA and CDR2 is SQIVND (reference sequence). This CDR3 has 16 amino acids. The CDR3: CASSILGGANTGELFF. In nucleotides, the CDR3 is TGTGCCAGTAGTATATTGGGAGGAGCGAACACCGGGGAGCTGTTTTTT.

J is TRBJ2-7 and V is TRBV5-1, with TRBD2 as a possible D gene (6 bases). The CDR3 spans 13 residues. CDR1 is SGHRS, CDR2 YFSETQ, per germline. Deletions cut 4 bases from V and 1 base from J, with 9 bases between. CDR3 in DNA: TGCGCCAGCAGCGTCGGGACTTCCTACGAGCAGTACTTC. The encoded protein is CASSVGTSYEQYF.

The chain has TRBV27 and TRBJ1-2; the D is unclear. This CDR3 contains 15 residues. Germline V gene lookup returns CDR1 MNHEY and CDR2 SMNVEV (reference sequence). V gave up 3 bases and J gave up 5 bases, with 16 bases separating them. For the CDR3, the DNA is TGTGCCAGCAGTTTTTTTTCCAGCGACTTTTATGGCTACACCTTC. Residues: CASSFFSSDFYGYTF.

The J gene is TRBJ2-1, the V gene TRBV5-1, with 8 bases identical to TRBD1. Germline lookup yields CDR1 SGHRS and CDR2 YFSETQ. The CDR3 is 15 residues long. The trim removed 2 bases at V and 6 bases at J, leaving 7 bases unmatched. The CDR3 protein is CASSFGQGIGNEQFF. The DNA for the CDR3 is TGCGCCAGCAGCTTCGGACAGGGTATCGGCAATGAGCAGTTCTTC.

This CDR3 is CASSLSGGASSSYEQYF. The CDR3 DNA follows: TGTGCCAGCAGTTTATCTGGAGGGGCCTCCTCTTCCTACGAGCAGTACTTC. The chain employs TRBV27 and TRBJ2-7; perhaps TRBD2 as D (6 bases). Germline lookup yields CDR1 MNHEY and CDR2 SMNVEV (reference sequence). CDR3 length: 17 amino acids. Trimming removed 0 bases from V and 1 base from J, with 16 bases in between.

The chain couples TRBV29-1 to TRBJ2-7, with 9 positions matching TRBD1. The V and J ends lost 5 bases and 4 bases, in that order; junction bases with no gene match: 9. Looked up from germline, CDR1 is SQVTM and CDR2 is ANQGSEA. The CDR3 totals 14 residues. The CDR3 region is CSVTGQGTGYEQYF. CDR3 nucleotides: TGCAGCGTTACTGGACAGGGGACAGGGTACGAGCAGTACTTC.

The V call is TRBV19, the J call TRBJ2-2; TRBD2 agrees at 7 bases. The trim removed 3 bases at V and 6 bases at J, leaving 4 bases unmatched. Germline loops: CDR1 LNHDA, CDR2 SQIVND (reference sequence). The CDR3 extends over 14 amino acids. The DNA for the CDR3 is TGTGCCAGTAGTATTAAAGCGGGATCCGGGGAGCTGTTTTTT. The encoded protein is CASSIKAGSGELFF.

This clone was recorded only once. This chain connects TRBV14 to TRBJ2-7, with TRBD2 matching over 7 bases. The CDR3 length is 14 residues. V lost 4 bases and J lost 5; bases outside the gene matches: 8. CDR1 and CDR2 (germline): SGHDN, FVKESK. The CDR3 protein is CASSLRRETHEQYF. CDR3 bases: TGTGCCAGCAGCCTCAGGCGGGAGACCCACGAGCAGTACTTC.

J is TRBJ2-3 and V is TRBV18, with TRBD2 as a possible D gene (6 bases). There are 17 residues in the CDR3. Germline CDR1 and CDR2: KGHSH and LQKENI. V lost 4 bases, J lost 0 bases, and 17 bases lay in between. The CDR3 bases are TGTGCCAGCTCACGGGGACTGGACCATTCTAGCACAGATACGCAGTATTTT. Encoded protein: CASSRGLDHSSTDTQYF.

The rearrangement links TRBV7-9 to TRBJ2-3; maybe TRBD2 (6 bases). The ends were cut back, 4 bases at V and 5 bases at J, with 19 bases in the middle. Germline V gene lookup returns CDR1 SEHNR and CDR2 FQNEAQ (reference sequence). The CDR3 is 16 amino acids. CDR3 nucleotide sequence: TGTGCCAGCAGCTCATATGGACGGGAGTCGCGAGATACGCAGTATTTT. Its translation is CASSSYGRESRDTQYF.